This passage covers 17 T cell receptor beta chains from one sample sequenced in a study of T cells after yellow fever vaccination. TCRdb reprocessed the 5' RACE reads with MiXCR, giving one entry per CDR3 protein. The data show hundreds of thousands of distinct CDR3 sequences, with about a fifth seen just once and roughly a sixth held by the top ten. Sample: PBMCs, taken 20 to 25 days after the first yellow fever vaccination. Receptors originate from a young man who received the YFV17D yellow fever vaccine.

The gene calls are TRBV2 and TRBJ2-1; 12 nucleotides agree with TRBD2. Germline-derived CDR1 and CDR2 are SNHLY and FYNNEI. V shed 9 bases, J shed 8 bases, and the junction held 5 bases outside the gene matches. The CDR3 is 13 amino acids. The CDR3 nucleotides are TGTGCCAGTGGACTAGCGGGAAGCTATGAGCAGTTCTTC. This translates into CASGLAGSYEQFF.

V is TRBV12-3 or TRBV12-4 and J is TRBJ2-5; a possible D gene is TRBD2 (6 bases). CDR3 length: 15 residues. Trimming took off 2 bases at V and 4 bases at J, with 14 bases between the two ends. The CDR3 spells CASSLYAGPIETQYF. The CDR3 DNA sequence: TGTGCCAGCAGTTTATATGCGGGGCCCATAGAGACCCAGTACTTC.

This clonotype was recorded many times. CDR3 amino acids: CASSLGPSAGRSPLHF. CDR3 nucleotide sequence: TGTGCCAGCAGCTTAGGGCCCTCGGCGGGTCGTTCACCCCTCCACTTT. The chain couples TRBV13 to TRBJ1-6, with D unresolved. Germline CDR1 is PRHDT and CDR2 is FYEKMQ (reference sequence). The CDR3 consists of 16 residues. The germline V and J ends were trimmed by 0 bases and 9 bases, with 15 bases remaining between them.

The rearrangement joins TRBV5-6 to TRBJ2-5; a weak D match, TRBD2 (6 bases). This CDR3 region has 14 residues. From germline, CDR1 is SGHDT and CDR2 YYEEEE. The germline V and J ends were trimmed by 0 bases and 2 bases, with 8 bases remaining between them. The DNA for the CDR3 is TGTGCCAGCAGCTTGGCGACTAGACAAGAGACCCAGTACTTC. Residues: CASSLATRQETQYF.

The rearrangement uses TRBV18 and TRBJ1-1; D call uncertain. Between the trimmed V and J ends, which lost 3 bases and 0 bases, there was a span of 8 bases. The CDR3 covers 14 residues. Germline V gene sequence: CDR1 KGHSH, CDR2 LQKENI. In DNA, the CDR3 is TGTGCCAGCTCACCCCTTCAGCTGAACACTGAAGCTTTCTTT. Translation: CASSPLQLNTEAFF.

This chain connects TRBV5-1 to TRBJ1-4; possible D gene TRBD1, 6 bases. Per the germline V gene, CDR1 is SGHRS and CDR2 is YFSETQ. This CDR3 contains 15 residues. The V end was cut by 5 bases, the J end by 2 bases, with 13 bases between. Here the CDR3 DNA reads TGCGCCAGCAGGTTGACAGGATCCACTAATGAAAAACTGTTTTTT. Its translation is CASRLTGSTNEKLFF. Full variable domain (missing parts from reference TRBV5-1 and TRBJ1-4): KAGVTQTPRYLIKTRGQQVTLSCSPISGHRSVSWYQQTPGQGLQFLFEYFSETQRNKGNFPGRFSGRQFSNSRSEMNVSTLELGDSALYLCASRLTGSTNEKLFFGSGTQLSVL.

CDR3 sequence (DNA): TGTGCCAGCACTAGACTCTTCCGTGGGGGGGAGTACCTCTCCTACGAGCAGTACGTC. This sequence encodes CASTRLFRGGEYLSYEQYV. This chain links TRBV6-7 with TRBJ2-7; 7 bases match TRBD2. TRBV6-7 is assigned to the ORF class and has an uncertain function. Losses at the gene ends were 7 bases for V and 0 bases for J; bases not matched to a gene: 21. This CDR3 comprises 19 residues.

The gene calls are TRBV6-1 and TRBJ2-7, with D tentatively TRBD2 (6 bases). Germline CDR1 is MNHNS and CDR2 is SASEGT. This CDR3 region has 15 residues. V lost 6 bases and J 3 bases, leaving 18 bases between the germline ends. The CDR3 spells CASRPWPSANYEQYF. The CDR3 nucleotides read TGTGCCAGCAGACCGTGGCCTAGCGCGAACTACGAGCAGTACTTC.

This clonotype turned up a few times. The J gene is TRBJ2-7, the V gene TRBV7-9; D is ambiguous. Trimming shortened V by 1 base and J by 7 bases, and 8 bases separated the two germline ends. The CDR3 is 12 amino acids. In germline, CDR1 is SEHNR, CDR2 FQNEAQ (reference sequence). Written as DNA, the CDR3 is TGTGCCAGCAGCTTAGGCCCTCGGGAGCAGTACGTC. Translation: CASSLGPREQYV.

This clonotype came up a few times. J is TRBJ2-5 and V is TRBV18; D perhaps matches TRBD1 (6 bases). The germline CDR1 and CDR2 sequences are KGHSH and LQKENI. CDR3 length: 15 residues. V was clipped by 3 bases and J by 2 bases, with 13 bases between them. The CDR3 is CASSPLGTSQETQYF. In nucleotides, the CDR3 is TGTGCCAGCTCACCCCTCGGGACATCACAAGAGACCCAGTACTTC. Looking up the rest from reference TRBV18 and TRBJ2-5 gives the full variable domain: NAGVMQNPRHLVRRRGQEARLRCSPMKGHSHVYWYRQLPEEGLKFMVYLQKENIIDESGMPKERFSAEFPKEGPSILRIQQVVRGDSAAYFCASSPLGTSQETQYFGPGTRLLVL.

The chain recombines TRBV20-1 with TRBJ1-5; TRBD1 matches at 8 bases. Germline CDR1 is DFQATT and CDR2 is SNEGSKA (reference sequence). This CDR3 spans 13 amino acids. After removal of 4 bases from V and 2 bases from J, the junction contained 1 base not matched to a gene. The CDR3, as DNA: TGCAGTGCTAAACAGGGGGGCAATCAGCCCCAGCATTTT. This sequence encodes CSAKQGGNQPQHF.

This chain joins TRBV6-5 and TRBJ2-5; D possibly corresponds to TRBD2 (6 bases). CDR1 MNHEY and CDR2 SVGAGI come from the germline V gene. This CDR3 comprises 16 residues. Trimming cost V 0 bases and J 0 bases, with 11 bases left between them. The CDR3 sequence is CASSYSSGDYQETQYF. The CDR3 nucleotides read TGTGCCAGCAGTTACTCATCGGGGGACTACCAAGAGACCCAGTACTTC.

This clonotype turned up a few times. The rearrangement joins TRBV5-4 to TRBJ1-1, with 7 bases aligning to TRBD1. The CDR3 is made up of 15 amino acids. Trimming cost V 4 bases and J 3 bases; bases outside gene matches: 9. The germline CDR1 and CDR2 sequences are SGHNT and YYREEE (reference sequence). In DNA form, the CDR3 reads TGTGCCAGCAGCCGACAGGGTCTGTTGTACACTGAAGCTTTCTTT. Residues: CASSRQGLLYTEAFF. The full variable domain, with the rest looked up from reference TRBV5-4 and TRBJ1-1, is ETGVTQSPTHLIKTRGQQVTLRCSSQSGHNTVSWYQQALGQGPQFIFQYYREEENGRGNFPPRFSGLQFPNYSSELNVNALELDDSALYLCASSRQGLLYTEAFFGQGTRLTVV.

The chain couples TRBV7-9 to TRBJ2-7; D tentatively fits TRBD1 or TRBD2 (5 bases each). CDR1 SEHNR and CDR2 FQNEAQ come from the germline V gene (reference sequence). Deletions cut 2 bases from V and 7 bases from J, with 15 bases between. CDR3 length equals 14 residues. For the CDR3, the DNA is TGTGCCAGCAGCTTAAGGCCCATGGGGGATGAGCAGTACTTC. Translated, it gives CASSLRPMGDEQYF.

Details on this clonotype: A much larger clone sits a single nucleotide away, making a read error possible. The chain uses TRBV6-1 and TRBJ2-2, with 7 bases fitting TRBD1. This CDR3 spans 14 amino acids. Germline assignment: CDR1 MNHNS and CDR2 SASEGT. With V trimmed by 6 bases and J by 1 base, 2 bases remained unmatched. The CDR3 protein is CASSNRGNTGELFF. The CDR3, as DNA: TGTGCCAGCAGCAACAGGGGGAACACCGGGGAGCTGTTTTTT.

The chain recombines TRBV15 with TRBJ2-5; D ambiguous. Trimming shortened V by 0 bases and J by 4 bases, and 0 bases separated the two germline ends. Germline CDR1 LNHNV, CDR2 YYDKDF (reference sequence). CDR3 length: 11 amino acids. DNA of the CDR3: TGTGCCACCAGCAGAGAAGAGACCCAGTACTTC. The encoded protein is CATSREETQYF.

The CDR3 region has the DNA TGCGCCAGCAGCTTGGGCGCCATCCTCTACGAGCAGTACTTC. It yields the protein CASSLGAILYEQYF. This rearrangement joins TRBV5-1 to TRBJ2-7; D ambiguous. This CDR3 region has 14 residues. Germline values: CDR1 SGHRS, CDR2 YFSETQ. V lost 0 bases to trimming and J lost 3 bases, with 10 bases between them.